These 13 T cell receptor beta chains share one sample of origin, sequenced in a study of blood T cell repertoires in COVID-19. Using immunoSEQ multiplex PCR, the repertoire was profiled, and TCRdb retains in-frame clones only, with some absent. The sample consists of fewer than 70,000 clones, 79% of them appearing once. What was sequenced was peripheral blood. The receptors stem from a man in his fifties or sixties with acute or convalescent COVID-19.

The chain links TRBV27 to TRBJ1-5; a weak D match, TRBD1 (5 bases). Per the germline V gene, CDR1 is MNHEY and CDR2 is SMNVEV (reference sequence). Trimming shortened V by 5 bases and J by 5 bases, and 19 bases separated the two germline ends. The CDR3 is 16 amino acids. The CDR3 DNA is TGTGCCAGCAGTCCGACCCGCGGGACTTTTGATCAGCCCCAGCATTTT. Translating it yields CASSPTRGTFDQPQHF.

The chain combines TRBV19 with TRBJ1-6, with D uncertain. Trimming removed 5 bases from V and 6 bases from J, with 8 bases in between. The CDR3 sequence is 13 residues long. Looked up from germline, CDR1 is LNHDA and CDR2 is SQIVND (reference sequence). CDR3 protein: CASSSVLNSPLHF. CDR3 DNA sequence: TGTGCCAGTAGTTCAGTCCTTAATTCACCCCTCCACTTT.

CDR3 DNA sequence: TGTGCCAGCAGCTTAGAGGCGGGGAGCTCCTACAATGAGCAGTTCTTC. It codes for CASSLEAGSSYNEQFF. The chain employs TRBV13 and TRBJ2-1, with D perhaps TRBD2 (6 bases). The germline gives CDR1 PRHDT, CDR2 FYEKMQ (reference sequence). The V gene lost 1 base and the J gene lost 0 bases, with 10 bases spanning the gap. CDR3 size: 16 residues.

This chain links TRBV5-1 with TRBJ1-1, with D possibly matching TRBD1 (5 bases). The germline CDR1 and CDR2 sequences are SGHRS and YFSETQ. V was shortened by 4 bases and J by 7 bases, with 17 bases between the two germline ends. The CDR3 loop spans 14 amino acids. The CDR3: CASSEDGGASEAFF. The DNA for the CDR3 is TGCGCCAGCAGCGAGGACGGTGGGGCCAGTGAAGCTTTCTTT.

The chain joins TRBV28 to TRBJ2-7, with TRBD1 identical over 9 bases. The CDR3 covers 14 residues. Germline V gene sequence: CDR1 MDHEN, CDR2 SYDVKM. V lost 8 bases, J lost 6 bases, and 11 bases stayed unmatched. In nucleotides, the CDR3 is TGTGCCAGCGGGCTACAGGGGGCCTGGGTCGAGCAGTACTTC. Translation: CASGLQGAWVEQYF. The variable domain in full, with the rest retrieved from reference TRBV28 and TRBJ2-7, is DVKVTQSSRYLVKRTGEKVFLECVQDMDHENMFWYRQDPGLGLRLIYFSYDVKMKEKGDIPEGYSVSREKKERFSLILESASTNQTSMYLCASGLQGAWVEQYFGPGTRLTVT.

V and J are TRBV7-2 and TRBJ2-5, with 10 bases that match TRBD1. CDR3 length equals 15 residues. J lost 3 bases, V lost 5 bases, and 6 bases had no gene match. Germline V gene data show CDR1 as SGHTA and CDR2 as FQGNSA. The CDR3 DNA sequence: TGTGCCAGCAGCGCCGGGGGGACAGGGGAAGAGACCCAGTACTTC. Translation gives CASSAGGTGEETQYF.

There are a few counts of this clone. This chain joins TRBV10-3 and TRBJ1-2; 9 positions agree with TRBD1. The V gene's germline CDR1 is ENHRY and CDR2 SYGVKD. There are 15 residues in the CDR3. V dropped 4 bases and J dropped 8; count of bases not matched to a gene: 11. The CDR3 DNA follows: TGTGCCATCAGTGGGCAACAGGGGGCCACTAGGGGCTACACCTTC. Amino acid sequence: CAISGQQGATRGYTF.

This clone was detected a few times. This chain links TRBV10-3 with TRBJ2-7, with 8 bases that match TRBD2. Germline loops: CDR1 ENHRY, CDR2 SYGVKD. The CDR3 has 14 residues. The J segment lost 2 bases and the V segment lost 2 bases, leaving 2 bases of the junction unmatched. CDR3 region: CAISEGGLAYEQYF. In DNA form, the CDR3 reads TGTGCCATCAGTGAGGGGGGACTAGCCTACGAGCAGTACTTC.

This clone was seen more than once but under ten times. The genes are TRBV28 and TRBJ2-2; the match to TRBD2 covers 12 bases. With 4 bases clipped from V and 4 bases from J, the junction kept 4 bases outside the gene matches. The length of the CDR3 is 16 residues. Germline V gene sequence: CDR1 MDHEN, CDR2 SYDVKM. The CDR3 DNA sequence: TGTGCCAGCAGTTACCTAGCGGGGGGGCCCACCGGGGAGCTGTTTTTT. It specifies CASSYLAGGPTGELFF.

DNA of the CDR3: TGTGCCAGCGGCGCAGGGGTTTACTATGGCTACACCTTC. It encodes CASGAGVYYGYTF. The chain joins TRBV2 to TRBJ1-2; D is perhaps TRBD1 (6 bases). The V gene's germline CDR1 is SNHLY and CDR2 FYNNEI. V was shortened by 8 bases and J by 3 bases, with 13 bases between the two germline ends. The CDR3 runs to 13 residues.

The CDR3 DNA is TGTGCCATCAGTGAGGCTTCCGAGGAGCAGTACTTC. It yields the protein CAISEASEEQYF. V usage is TRBV10-3 and J usage is TRBJ2-7; D unresolved. Germline values: CDR1 ENHRY, CDR2 SYGVKD. The CDR3 is 12 residues long. With 2 bases removed from V and 7 bases from J, the gap between germline ends came to 9 bases.

This chain joins TRBV5-4 and TRBJ1-6, with D possibly being TRBD1 (5 bases). The length of the CDR3 is 15 residues. Deletions cut 2 bases from V and 10 bases from J, with 16 bases between. CDR1 and CDR2 (germline): SGHNT, YYREEE (reference sequence). CDR3 amino acids: CASSFMLGEGSPLHF. The CDR3 nucleotides are TGTGCCAGCAGCTTTATGTTAGGGGAAGGATCACCCCTCCACTTT.

This clone was picked up one time. The rearrangement joins TRBV6-5 to TRBJ2-7, with 8 positions matching TRBD1. CDR3 length: 15 amino acids. The ends lost 6 bases at V and 3 bases at J; junction bases unmatched: 10. The germline V gene has CDR1 MNHEY and CDR2 SVGAGI. CDR3 coding DNA: TGTGCCAGCAGCCCCAGGCCAGGGGGCTACTACGAGCAGTACTTC. Encoded protein: CASSPRPGGYYEQYF.